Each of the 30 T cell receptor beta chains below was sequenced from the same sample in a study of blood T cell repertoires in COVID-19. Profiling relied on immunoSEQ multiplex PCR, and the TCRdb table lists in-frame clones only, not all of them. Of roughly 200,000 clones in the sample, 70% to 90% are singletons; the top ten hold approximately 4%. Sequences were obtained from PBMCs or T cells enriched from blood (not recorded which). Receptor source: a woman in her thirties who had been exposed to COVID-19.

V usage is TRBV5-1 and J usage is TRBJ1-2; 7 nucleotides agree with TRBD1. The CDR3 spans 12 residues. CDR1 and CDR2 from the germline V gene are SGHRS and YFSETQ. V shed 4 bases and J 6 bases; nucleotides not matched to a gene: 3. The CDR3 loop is CASSVTGDGYTF. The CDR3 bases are TGCGCCAGCAGCGTCACAGGGGATGGCTACACCTTC.

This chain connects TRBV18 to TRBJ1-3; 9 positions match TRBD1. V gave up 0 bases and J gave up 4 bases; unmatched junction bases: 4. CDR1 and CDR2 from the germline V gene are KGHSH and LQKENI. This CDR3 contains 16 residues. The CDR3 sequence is CASSPPGQGSGNTIYF. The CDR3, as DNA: TGTGCCAGCTCACCACCGGGACAGGGCTCGGGAAACACCATATATTTT.

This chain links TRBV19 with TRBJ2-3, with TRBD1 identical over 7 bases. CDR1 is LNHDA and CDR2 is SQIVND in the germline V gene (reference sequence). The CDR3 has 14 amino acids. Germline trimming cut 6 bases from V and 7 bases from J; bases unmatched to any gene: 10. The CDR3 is CASRETGRGHTQYF. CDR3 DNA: TGTGCCAGTAGGGAGACAGGGAGAGGTCATACGCAGTATTTT.

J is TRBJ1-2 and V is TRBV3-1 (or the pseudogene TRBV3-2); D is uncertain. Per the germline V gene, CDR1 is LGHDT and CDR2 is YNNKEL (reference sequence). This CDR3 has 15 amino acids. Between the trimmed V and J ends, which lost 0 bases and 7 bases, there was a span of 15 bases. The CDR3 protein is CASSQDLWGEGGYTF. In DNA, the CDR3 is TGTGCCAGCAGCCAAGATTTGTGGGGTGAGGGTGGCTACACCTTC.

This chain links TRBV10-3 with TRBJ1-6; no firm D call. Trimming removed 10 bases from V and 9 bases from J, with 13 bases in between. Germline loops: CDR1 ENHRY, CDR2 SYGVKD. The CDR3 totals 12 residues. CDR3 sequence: CATRVIGSPLHF. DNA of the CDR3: TGTGCCACCCGGGTGATAGGTTCACCCCTCCACTTT.

The CDR3 DNA sequence: TGTGCCAGCAGCCTACTCTCTGCGGGGGGGCAGTCAGATACGCAGTATTTT. It codes for CASSLLSAGGQSDTQYF. J is TRBJ2-3 and V is TRBV3-1 (or the pseudogene TRBV3-2); 9 bases are a match to TRBD2. Per germline, CDR1 LGHDT and CDR2 YNNKEL (reference sequence). The trim removed 4 bases at V and 4 bases at J, leaving 12 bases unmatched. The CDR3 runs to 17 residues.

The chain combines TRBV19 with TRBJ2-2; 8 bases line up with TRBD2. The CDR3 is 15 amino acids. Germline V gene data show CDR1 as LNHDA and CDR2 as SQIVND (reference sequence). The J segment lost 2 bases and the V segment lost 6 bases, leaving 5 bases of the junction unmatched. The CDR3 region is CASRNSGANTGELFF. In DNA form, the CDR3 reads TGTGCCAGTAGAAATAGCGGGGCCAACACCGGGGAGCTGTTTTTT.

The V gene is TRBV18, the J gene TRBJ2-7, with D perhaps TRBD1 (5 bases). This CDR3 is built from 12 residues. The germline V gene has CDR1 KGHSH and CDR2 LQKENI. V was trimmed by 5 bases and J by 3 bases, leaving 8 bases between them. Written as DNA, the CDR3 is TGTGCCAGCTCAAAGACAGACTACGAGCAGTACTTC. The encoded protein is CASSKTDYEQYF.

The CDR3, as DNA: TGCGCCAGCAGCCCGGCATACGGAGTTAATGAAAAACTGTTTTTT. Encoded protein: CASSPAYGVNEKLFF. The rearrangement links TRBV5-1 to TRBJ1-4, with unresolved D. The CDR3 length is 15 residues. Germline CDR1 and CDR2: SGHRS and YFSETQ. V was cut by 4 bases and J by 4 bases, with 14 bases left in between. The complete variable domain, with remaining parts taken from reference TRBV5-1 and TRBJ1-4, reads KAGVTQTPRYLIKTRGQQVTLSCSPISGHRSVSWYQQTPGQGLQFLFEYFSETQRNKGNFPGRFSGRQFSNSRSEMNVSTLELGDSALYLCASSPAYGVNEKLFFGSGTQLSVL.

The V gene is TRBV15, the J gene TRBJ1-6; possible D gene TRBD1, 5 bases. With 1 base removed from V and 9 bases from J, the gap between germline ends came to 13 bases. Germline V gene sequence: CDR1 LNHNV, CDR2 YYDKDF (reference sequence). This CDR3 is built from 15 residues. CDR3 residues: CATSRGGLGLSPLHF. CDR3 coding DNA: TGTGCCACCAGCAGAGGGGGCCTTGGGCTTTCACCCCTCCACTTT. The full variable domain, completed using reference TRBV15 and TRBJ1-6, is DAMVIQNPRYQVTQFGKPVTLSCSQTLNHNVMYWYQQKSSQAPKLLFHYYDKDFNNEADTPDNFQSRRPNTSFCFLDIRSPGLGDTAMYLCATSRGGLGLSPLHFGNGTRLTVT.

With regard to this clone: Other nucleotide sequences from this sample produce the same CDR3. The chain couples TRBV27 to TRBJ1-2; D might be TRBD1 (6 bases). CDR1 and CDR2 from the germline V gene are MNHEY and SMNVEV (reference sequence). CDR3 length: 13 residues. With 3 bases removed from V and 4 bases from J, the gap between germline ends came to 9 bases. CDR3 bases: TGTGCCAGCAGTTTTGGGGGCCTCTATGGCTACACCTTC. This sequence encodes CASSFGGLYGYTF.

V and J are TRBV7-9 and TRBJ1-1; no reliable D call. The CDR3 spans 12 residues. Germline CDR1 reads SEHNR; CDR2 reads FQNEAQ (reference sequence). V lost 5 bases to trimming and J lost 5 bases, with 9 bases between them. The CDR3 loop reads CASSLRETEAFF. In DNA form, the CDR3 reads TGTGCCAGCAGCCTCCGCGAGACTGAAGCTTTCTTT.

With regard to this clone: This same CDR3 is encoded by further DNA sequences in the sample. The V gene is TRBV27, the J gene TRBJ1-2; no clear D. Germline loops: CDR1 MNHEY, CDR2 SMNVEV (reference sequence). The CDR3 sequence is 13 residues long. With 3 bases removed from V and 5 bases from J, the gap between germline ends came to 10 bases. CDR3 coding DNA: TGTGCCAGCAGTTTGAAAGGAGATTATGGCTACACCTTC. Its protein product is CASSLKGDYGYTF.

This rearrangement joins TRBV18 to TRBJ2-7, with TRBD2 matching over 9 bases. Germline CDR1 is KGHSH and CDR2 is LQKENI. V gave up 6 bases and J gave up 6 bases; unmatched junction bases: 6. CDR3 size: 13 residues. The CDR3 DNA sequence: TGTGCCAGCTCTACGGGACTAGCTGTCGAGCAGTACTTC. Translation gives CASSTGLAVEQYF.

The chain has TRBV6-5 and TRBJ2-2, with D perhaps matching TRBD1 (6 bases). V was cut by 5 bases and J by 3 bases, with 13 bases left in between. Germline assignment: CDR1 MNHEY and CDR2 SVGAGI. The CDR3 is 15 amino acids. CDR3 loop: CASSRQVSDTGELFF. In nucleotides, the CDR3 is TGTGCCAGCAGTCGACAGGTATCGGACACCGGGGAGCTGTTTTTT.

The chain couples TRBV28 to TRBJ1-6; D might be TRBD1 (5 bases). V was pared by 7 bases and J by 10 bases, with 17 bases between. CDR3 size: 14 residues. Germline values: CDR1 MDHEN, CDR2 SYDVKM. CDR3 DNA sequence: TGTGCCAGCACCCAGGGATGGTTCGAATCACCCCTCCACTTT. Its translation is CASTQGWFESPLHF.

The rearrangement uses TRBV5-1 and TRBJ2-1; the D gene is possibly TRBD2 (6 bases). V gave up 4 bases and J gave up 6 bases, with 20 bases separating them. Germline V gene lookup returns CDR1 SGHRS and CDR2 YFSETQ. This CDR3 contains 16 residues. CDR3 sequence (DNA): TGCGCCAGCAGCGCCTTGCCGGGGGACCCAACCAATGAGCAGTTCTTC. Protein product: CASSALPGDPTNEQFF.

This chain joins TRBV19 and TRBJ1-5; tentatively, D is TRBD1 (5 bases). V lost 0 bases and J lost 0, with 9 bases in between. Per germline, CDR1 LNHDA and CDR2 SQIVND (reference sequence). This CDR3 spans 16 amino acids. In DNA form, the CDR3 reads TGTGCCAGTAGTATAGACGGACAAAATAGCAATCAGCCCCAGCATTTT. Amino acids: CASSIDGQNSNQPQHF.

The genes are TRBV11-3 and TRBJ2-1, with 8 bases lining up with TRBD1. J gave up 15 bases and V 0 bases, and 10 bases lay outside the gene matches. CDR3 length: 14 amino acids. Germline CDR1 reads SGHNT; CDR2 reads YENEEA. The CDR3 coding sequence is TGTGCCAGCAGCTTAGATAGCAGGGGGCGCGTTCGGTTCTTC. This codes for CASSLDSRGRVRFF.

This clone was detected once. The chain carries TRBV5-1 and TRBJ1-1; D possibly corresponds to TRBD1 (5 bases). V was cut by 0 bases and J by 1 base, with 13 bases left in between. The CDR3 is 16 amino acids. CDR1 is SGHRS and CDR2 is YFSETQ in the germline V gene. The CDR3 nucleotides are TGCGCCAGCAGCTTGGTCCAGGGAAAAGGGAACACTGAAGCTTTCTTT. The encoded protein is CASSLVQGKGNTEAFF.

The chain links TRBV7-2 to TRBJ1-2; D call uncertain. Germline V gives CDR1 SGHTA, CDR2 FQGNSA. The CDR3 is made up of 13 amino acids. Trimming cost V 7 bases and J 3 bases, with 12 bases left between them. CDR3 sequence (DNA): TGTGCCAGCATTTCACGACTTGACTATGGCTACACCTTC. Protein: CASISRLDYGYTF.

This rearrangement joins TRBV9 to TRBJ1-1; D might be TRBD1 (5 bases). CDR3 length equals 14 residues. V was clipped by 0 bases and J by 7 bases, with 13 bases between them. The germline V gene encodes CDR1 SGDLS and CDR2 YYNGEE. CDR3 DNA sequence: TGTGCCAGCAGCGTAGCCTCAGGGAATATTGAAGCTTTCTTT. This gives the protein CASSVASGNIEAFF.

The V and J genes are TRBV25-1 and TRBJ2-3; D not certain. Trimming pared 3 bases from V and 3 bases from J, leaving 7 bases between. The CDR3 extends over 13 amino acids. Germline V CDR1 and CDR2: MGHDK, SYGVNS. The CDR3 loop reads CASSDPVTDTQYF. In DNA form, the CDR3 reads TGTGCCAGCAGTGACCCTGTTACAGATACGCAGTATTTT.

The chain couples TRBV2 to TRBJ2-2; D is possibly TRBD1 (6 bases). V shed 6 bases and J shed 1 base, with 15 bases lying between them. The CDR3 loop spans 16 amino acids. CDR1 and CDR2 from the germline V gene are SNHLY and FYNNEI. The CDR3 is CASSADSTGNTGELFF. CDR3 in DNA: TGTGCCAGCAGCGCCGACTCGACAGGGAACACCGGGGAGCTGTTTTTT. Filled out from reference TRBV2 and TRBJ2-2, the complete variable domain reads EPEVTQTPSHQVTQMGQEVILRCVPISNHLYFYWYRQILGQKVEFLVSFYNNEISEKSEIFDDQFSVERPDGSNFTLKIRSTKLEDSAMYFCASSADSTGNTGELFFGEGSRLTVL.

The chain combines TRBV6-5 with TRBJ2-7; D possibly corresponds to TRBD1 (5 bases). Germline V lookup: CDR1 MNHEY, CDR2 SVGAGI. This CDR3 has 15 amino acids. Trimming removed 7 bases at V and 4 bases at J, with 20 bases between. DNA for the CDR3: TGTGCCAGCAACTACAGGAAGGATGGGTCTTACGAGCAGTACTTC. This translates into CASNYRKDGSYEQYF.

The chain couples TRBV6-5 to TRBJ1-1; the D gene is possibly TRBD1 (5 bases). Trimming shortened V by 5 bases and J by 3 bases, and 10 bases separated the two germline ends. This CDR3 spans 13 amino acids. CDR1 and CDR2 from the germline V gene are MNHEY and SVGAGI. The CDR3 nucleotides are TGTGCCAGCAGTACAAGGGACTACACTGAAGCTTTCTTT. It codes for CASSTRDYTEAFF.

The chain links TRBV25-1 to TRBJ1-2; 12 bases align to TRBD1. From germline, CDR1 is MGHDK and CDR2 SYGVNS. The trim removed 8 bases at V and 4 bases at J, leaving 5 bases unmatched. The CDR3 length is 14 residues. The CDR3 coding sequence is TGTGCCAGCGCGGGACAGGGGGCGACCTATGGCTACACCTTC. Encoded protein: CASAGQGATYGYTF.

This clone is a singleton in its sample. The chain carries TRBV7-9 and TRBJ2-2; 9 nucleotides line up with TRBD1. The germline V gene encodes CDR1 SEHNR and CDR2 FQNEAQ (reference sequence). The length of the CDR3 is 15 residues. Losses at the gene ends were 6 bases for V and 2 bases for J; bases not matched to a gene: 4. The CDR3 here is CASRLGQGNTGELFF. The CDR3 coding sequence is TGTGCCAGCAGGCTGGGACAGGGTAACACCGGGGAGCTGTTTTTT.

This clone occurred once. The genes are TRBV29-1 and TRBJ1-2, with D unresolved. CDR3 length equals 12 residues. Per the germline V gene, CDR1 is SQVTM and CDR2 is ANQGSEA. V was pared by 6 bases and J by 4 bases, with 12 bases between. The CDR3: CSVYKISYGYTF. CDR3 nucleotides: TGCAGCGTGTACAAAATAAGCTATGGCTACACCTTC.

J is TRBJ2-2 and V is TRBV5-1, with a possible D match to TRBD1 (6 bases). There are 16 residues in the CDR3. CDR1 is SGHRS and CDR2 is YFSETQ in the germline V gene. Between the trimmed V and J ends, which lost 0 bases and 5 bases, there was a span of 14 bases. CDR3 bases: TGCGCCAGCAGCTTGGACAGGGCCCTCGAGACCGGGGAGCTGTTTTTT. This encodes CASSLDRALETGELFF.